The 13 T cell receptor beta chains given below trace back to one sample, sequenced in a study of blood T cells in healthy people across ages. It was with a sample-barcoded 5' primer and a J-beta primer mix that a second PCR of roughly 7 to 11 cycles was run. TCRdb reprocessed the 5' RACE reads via MiXCR and lists one record per CDR3 protein. This table has around 1,600,000 distinct CDR3 sequences, approximately 43% appearing once. The sequenced sample was blood. The receptors here all came from a woman under 30 in good health.

The CDR3 region is CSVGGSLGNTEAFF. The CDR3 coding sequence is TGCAGCGTGGGGGGTTCTCTTGGGAACACTGAAGCTTTCTTT. The chain employs TRBV29-1 and TRBJ1-1, with D possibly being TRBD1 (5 bases). The CDR3 runs 14 residues. The V end was cut by 6 bases, the J end by 1 base, with 15 bases between. CDR1 is SQVTM, CDR2 ANQGSEA, per germline. The variable domain in full, with the rest retrieved from reference TRBV29-1 and TRBJ1-1, is SAVISQKPSRDICQRGTSLTIQCQVDSQVTMMFWYRQQPGQSLTLIATANQGSEATYESGFVIDKFPISRPNLTFSTLTVSNMSPEDSSIYLCSVGGSLGNTEAFFGQGTRLTVV.

This chain links TRBV19 with TRBJ2-5, with D tentatively TRBD2 (5 bases). CDR1 LNHDA and CDR2 SQIVND come from the germline V gene (reference sequence). The ends were cut back, 2 bases at V and 11 bases at J, with 18 bases in the middle. There are 14 residues in the CDR3. The chain's CDR3 is CASSIILAANEQYF. CDR3 nucleotides: TGTGCCAGTAGTATAATCCTAGCTGCCAATGAGCAGTACTTC.

J is TRBJ1-1 and V is TRBV7-3; the D gene is possibly TRBD1 (6 bases). Germline V CDR1 and CDR2: SGHTA, FQGTGA. Between the trimmed V and J ends, which lost 10 bases and 6 bases, there was a span of 18 bases. The CDR3 is made up of 13 amino acids. CDR3 loop: CATRGQFLPEAFF. The CDR3 bases are TGTGCCACGCGAGGACAGTTTCTCCCTGAAGCTTTCTTT.

A few counts support this clonotype. V is TRBV6-1 and J is TRBJ2-7; possible D gene TRBD2, 5 bases. Gene TRBJ2-5 matches the end of the DNA better, so the J call may be wrong. The CDR3 contains 13 residues. Germline V gene data show CDR1 as MNHNS and CDR2 as SASEGT. CDR3 protein: CASTSSGPGTQYF. CDR3 coding DNA: TGTGCCAGCACTAGCTCCGGCCCAGGGACCCAGTACTTC.

In its sample, this clonotype was seen many times. The rearrangement uses TRBV6-5 and TRBJ2-7; a weak D match, TRBD1 (6 bases). Germline loops: CDR1 MNHEY, CDR2 SVGAGI. This CDR3 is built from 11 residues. With 5 bases removed from V and 6 bases from J, the gap between germline ends came to 8 bases. The CDR3 here is CASSLDSEQYF. The CDR3 DNA reads as TGTGCCAGCAGTCTGGACAGCGAGCAGTACTTC.

This chain uses TRBV20-1 with TRBJ2-2; 8 bases match TRBD2. This CDR3 is built from 14 residues. V was clipped by 4 bases and J by 3 bases; unmatched bases: 4. Germline-derived CDR1 and CDR2 are DFQATT and SNEGSKA (reference sequence). As DNA, the CDR3 is TGCAGTGCTAAGCGGGGGAGGTACACCGGGGAGCTGTTTTTT. It translates to CSAKRGRYTGELFF.

This clonotype was detected only a few times. The rearrangement links TRBV20-1 to TRBJ2-3; D possibly uses TRBD1 or TRBD2 (5 bases each). Germline CDR1 is DFQATT and CDR2 is SNEGSKA (reference sequence). Trimming pared 0 bases from V and 0 bases from J, leaving 10 bases between. This CDR3 is 15 amino acids long. The CDR3 loop is CSARDWGISTDTQYF. The CDR3 DNA is TGCAGTGCTAGAGATTGGGGGATAAGCACAGATACGCAGTATTTT.

This clonotype was observed a handful of times. The chain uses TRBV6-2 or TRBV6-3 and TRBJ2-7; TRBD1 aligns across 7 bases. The CDR3 contains 14 residues. Germline V lookup: CDR1 MNHEY, CDR2 SVGEGT. V shed 6 bases and J 4 bases; nucleotides not matched to a gene: 9. The CDR3 spells CASRLDRVRYEQYF. The CDR3 DNA sequence: TGTGCCAGCAGACTCGACAGGGTTCGGTACGAGCAGTACTTC.

In regard to this clonotype: A read error may explain this, as a much larger clone is one base away. The chain couples TRBV13 to TRBJ2-4, with D possibly being TRBD1 (6 bases). Germline CDR1 is PRHDT and CDR2 is FYEKMQ (reference sequence). Deletions cut 5 bases from V and 2 bases from J, with 10 bases between. The CDR3 is 14 amino acids. The CDR3 DNA is TGTGCCAGCAGCGCTACAGGGTCCAAAAACATTCAGTACTTC. Translating it yields CASSATGSKNIQYF.

This clonotype was counted once. V is TRBV7-2 and J is TRBJ1-3; D not resolved. CDR1 is SGHTA, CDR2 FQGNSA, per germline. Trimming stripped 0 bases from V and 0 bases from J, with 9 bases between. The CDR3 runs 16 residues. CDR3 sequence reads: CASSLATSTSGNTIYF. CDR3 sequence (DNA): TGTGCCAGCAGCTTAGCTACTTCCACCTCTGGAAACACCATATATTTT. The whole variable domain, filled in from reference TRBV7-2 and TRBJ1-3, reads GAGVSQSPSNKVTEKGKDVELRCDPISGHTALYWYRQSLGQGLEFLIYFQGNSAPDKSGLPSDRFSAERTGGSVSTLTIQRTQQEDSAVYLCASSLATSTSGNTIYFGEGSWLTVV.

This clonotype was detected only a few times. V and J are TRBV12-3 or TRBV12-4 and TRBJ2-1; the match to TRBD2 covers 8 bases. Trimming took 4 bases from V and 6 from J; bases not matched to a gene: 8. The CDR3 has 15 residues. The CDR3 is CASSSQGLDGNEQFF. The CDR3 DNA follows: TGTGCCAGCAGTTCTCAGGGACTAGATGGCAATGAGCAGTTCTTC.

This clonotype has a count of ten or more. This chain connects TRBV20-1 to TRBJ1-5; no clear D gene. The CDR3 spans 12 residues. Germline V gene data show CDR1 as DFQATT and CDR2 as SNEGSKA (reference sequence). Trimming cost V 1 base and J 3 bases, with 4 bases left between them. The CDR3 nucleotides read TGCAGTGCTAGAGGACCCAATCAGCCCCAGCATTTT. It codes for CSARGPNQPQHF.

This clonotype was counted many times. This chain joins TRBV11-2 and TRBJ2-3, with 7 bases fitting TRBD2. This CDR3 has 16 amino acids. CDR1 is SGHAT and CDR2 is FQNNGV in the germline V gene. The V segment lost 5 bases and the J segment 6 bases; nucleotides outside the gene matches: 14. The CDR3 sequence: CASSPPLAVRVDTQYF. CDR3 nucleotide sequence: TGTGCCAGCAGCCCACCGCTAGCGGTTAGGGTCGATACGCAGTATTTT.